This T cell receptor (beta chain) was sequenced for a study of cytomegalovirus exposure and HLA in healthy donors. With regard to this clone: Its antigen is still unknown.

General study findings and limits: The authors later found HLA-associated TCR beta chains more clonally expanded than equally common others. In a later analysis, TCR beta V- and J-gene trimming showed a link to a missense DCLRE1C variant. The study listed 150 to 200 cytomegalovirus-associated TCR beta chains.

Primers included in the PCR were 60 Vbeta and 13 Jbeta primers. Some clones are missing from TCRdb's copy, which holds only in-frame ones; the method was immunoSEQ multiplex PCR. The table lists roughly 180,000 clones, approximately 80% of them singletons. The CDR3 contains 13 residues. Germline CDR1 reads SGHVS; CDR2 reads FQNEAQ. V shed 1 base and J shed 4 bases, with 7 bases lying between them. The sequenced sample was PBMCs. The chain links TRBV7-8 to TRBJ1-2; D not resolved. This sequence originates from a male donor in good health and CMV-seronegative. CDR3 amino acids: CASSLETFYGYTF. CDR3 coding DNA: TGTGCCAGCAGCTTAGAGACTTTCTATGGCTACACCTTC.